What follows are 16 T cell receptor beta chains derived from one specimen sequenced in a study of T-cell memory formation after mild COVID-19. A single record per CDR3 protein comes from TCRdb applying MiXCR to the 5' RACE reads. The data contain almost 550,000 distinct CDR3 sequences, 20% of them singletons. The sample taken for sequencing was PBMCs or a T cell subset sorted from them (not recorded which). Receptors originate from an adult woman who had mild COVID-19 (a few samples of this study predate the infection). Cell type and time point are not known.

This chain joins TRBV6-1 and TRBJ2-7; D perhaps matches TRBD1 (6 bases). The length of the CDR3 is 15 residues. The V and J ends lost 5 bases and 5 bases respectively, with 19 bases between them. Germline CDR1 reads MNHNS; CDR2 reads SASEGT. The CDR3 DNA reads TGTGCCAGCAGTCTTACAGGGTGGCCCCTGGACGAGCAGTACTTC. Its protein product is CASSLTGWPLDEQYF.

This clonotype was counted at least ten times. The V and J genes are TRBV7-2 and TRBJ2-1; TRBD2 aligns across 12 bases. The germline V gene encodes CDR1 SGHTA and CDR2 FQGNSA. V lost 1 base and J lost 8; bases outside the gene matches: 6. The CDR3 has 16 amino acids. The chain's CDR3 is CASSLGLAGGKDEQFF. DNA of the CDR3: TGTGCCAGCAGCTTAGGGCTAGCGGGAGGGAAAGATGAGCAGTTCTTC.

This clonotype has only a few counts. V and J are TRBV12-3 or TRBV12-4 and TRBJ2-1; D perhaps matches TRBD1 (5 bases). The CDR3 length is 14 residues. V shed 5 bases and J shed 8 bases, with 16 bases lying between them. CDR3 residues: CASSPANQGHEQFF. For the CDR3, the DNA is TGTGCCAGCAGTCCAGCTAACCAGGGTCATGAGCAGTTCTTC.

The rearrangement uses TRBV27 and TRBJ1-1; D ambiguous. Germline CDR1 is MNHEY and CDR2 is SMNVEV (reference sequence). The CDR3 spans 15 residues. Trimming pared 5 bases from V and 6 bases from J, leaving 19 bases between. In DNA, the CDR3 is TGTGCCAGCAGTGCCCATAGCCTCACACGGCCTGAAGCTTTCTTT. Its protein is CASSAHSLTRPEAFF.

J is TRBJ2-4 and V is TRBV12-3 or TRBV12-4; no clear D gene. This CDR3 is built from 15 residues. V lost 2 bases and J lost 1, with 9 bases in between. The CDR3 region has the DNA TGTGCCAGCAGTTTACAGTTCGCGGCCAAAAACATTCAGTACTTC. This encodes CASSLQFAAKNIQYF.

This clonotype was seen repeatedly, ten times or more. The genes are TRBV5-6 and TRBJ2-1; D uncertain. This CDR3 spans 12 amino acids. With 3 bases removed from V and 4 bases from J, the gap between germline ends came to 5 bases. Germline assignment: CDR1 SGHDT and CDR2 YYEEEE. CDR3 in amino acids: CASSYDYNEQFF. The CDR3 region has the DNA TGTGCCAGCAGCTACGATTACAATGAGCAGTTCTTC.

This clonotype was seen a few times. An end of the junction differs from the germline gene, which may be a read error. This rearrangement joins TRBV5-1 to TRBJ2-5, with a possible D match to TRBD1 (6 bases). The CDR3 is 13 residues long. In germline, CDR1 is SGHRS, CDR2 YFSETQ. The CDR3 here is CASTLGAQETQYF. DNA for the CDR3: TGCGCCAGCACCTTGGGGGCCCAAGAGACCCAGTACTTC.

This clonotype showed up just a few times. V usage is TRBV5-4 and J usage is TRBJ2-2, with TRBD2 as a possible D gene (6 bases). V was shortened by 0 bases and J by 7 bases, with 13 bases between the two germline ends. The CDR3 runs 15 residues. Germline V gene data show CDR1 as SGHNT and CDR2 as YYREEE (reference sequence). This CDR3 is CASSLASLAIGELFF. For the CDR3, the DNA is TGTGCCAGCAGCTTGGCCAGCCTAGCGATCGGGGAGCTGTTTTTT.

This clonotype was seen more than once but under ten times. This rearrangement joins TRBV12-3 or TRBV12-4 to TRBJ1-2, with TRBD1 matching 11 bases. V trimming: 7 bases; J trimming: 8 bases; junction bases outside the gene matches: 6. This CDR3 contains 13 residues. The CDR3 spells CASTPGQGAGYTF. Written as DNA, the CDR3 is TGTGCCAGCACCCCCGGACAGGGGGCGGGCTACACCTTC.

This chain connects TRBV20-1 to TRBJ2-5; tentative D call: TRBD2 (5 bases). This CDR3 spans 13 amino acids. The germline gives CDR1 DFQATT, CDR2 SNEGSKA (reference sequence). Trimming stripped 3 bases from V and 2 bases from J, with 10 bases between. Here the CDR3 DNA reads TGCAGTGCTAGTCTACGGGGACAAGAGACCCAGTACTTC. It codes for CSASLRGQETQYF.

This clonotype was detected a few times. The chain recombines TRBV15 with TRBJ1-1; D not certain. Per the germline V gene, CDR1 is LNHNV and CDR2 is YYDKDF (reference sequence). Between the trimmed V and J ends, which lost 1 base and 3 bases, there was a span of 12 bases. The CDR3 spans 15 residues. This CDR3 reads CATSRGPGRDTEAFF. DNA of the CDR3: TGTGCCACCAGCAGAGGGCCGGGAAGGGACACTGAAGCTTTCTTT.

The J gene is TRBJ2-1, the V gene TRBV6-2 or TRBV6-3; 8 bases match TRBD2. With 4 bases clipped from V and 6 bases from J, the junction kept 8 bases outside the gene matches. The CDR3 loop spans 15 amino acids. Germline V lookup: CDR1 MNHEY, CDR2 SVGEGT. The CDR3, as DNA: TGTGCCAGCAGTTCAAGGGGACTAGAGGTCAATGAGCAGTTCTTC. It encodes CASSSRGLEVNEQFF.

The V and J genes are TRBV25-1 and TRBJ1-2; 8 bases fit TRBD1. CDR3 length: 13 residues. The germline CDR1 and CDR2 sequences are MGHDK and SYGVNS. The ends lost 8 bases at V and 4 bases at J; junction bases unmatched: 6. The CDR3 protein is CASLQGAGYGYTF. In DNA, the CDR3 is TGTGCCAGCCTGCAGGGGGCAGGCTATGGCTACACCTTC.

The rearrangement links TRBV7-6 to TRBJ2-5; the D call may be TRBD1 or TRBD2 (6 bases each). V lost 6 bases and J 0 bases, leaving 11 bases between the germline ends. The CDR3 runs to 14 residues. Germline CDR1 reads SGHVS; CDR2 reads FNYEAQ. The CDR3 region is CASSPGGYQETQYF. CDR3 DNA: TGTGCCAGCAGTCCCGGGGGCTACCAAGAGACCCAGTACTTC.

The chain combines TRBV24-1 with TRBJ2-2; possible D gene TRBD2, 6 bases. The CDR3 runs to 17 residues. Trimming removed 0 bases at V and 5 bases at J, with 15 bases between. From germline, CDR1 is KGHDR and CDR2 SFDVKD. For the CDR3, the DNA is TGTGCCACCAGTGATTTGGAATCGGAGGGAACAACCGGGGAGCTGTTTTTT. Translated, it gives CATSDLESEGTTGELFF.

This clonotype was seen a handful of times. This sequence joins TRBV12-3 or TRBV12-4 and TRBJ2-3; D is possibly TRBD2 (5 bases). V was clipped by 5 bases and J by 6 bases, with 12 bases between them. The CDR3 is made up of 13 amino acids. The CDR3 nucleotides are TGTGCCAGCAGTGCATACTCGGGGGATACGCAGTATTTT. Its translation is CASSAYSGDTQYF.